This entry is about one TCR beta chain. The data stem from a study of blood T cell repertoires in COVID-19. The overall study: PBMCs, B-cell-depleted T cells, or T cells were the source of the cDNA or gDNA that made up the material.

As originally analysed: Cell counts per sample came from amplifying reference gene primers. Sequenced by immunoSEQ multiplex PCR; TCRdb stores in-frame clones only, minus some. V and J calls and clone size come straight from that table; D and trimming were deduced from the DNA. This table holds 50,000 to 60,000 clones, over 80% found once. Patients at the Seattle site were enrolled during active infection and followed longitudinally. This CDR3 has 13 residues. Germline CDR1 and CDR2: MNHEY and SVGEGT. The germline V and J ends were trimmed by 5 bases and 2 bases, with 10 bases remaining between them. The rearrangement links TRBV6-2 or TRBV6-3 to TRBJ2-7; the D gene is possibly TRBD1 (5 bases). The specimen was peripheral blood. This clonotype was obtained from a man aged 40-55 years with COVID-19, enrolled during active disease. The CDR3: CASSPGPTYEQYF. DNA of the CDR3: TGTGCCAGCAGTCCAGGGCCCACCTACGAGCAGTACTTC.